The 14 T cell receptor beta chains given below trace back to one sample, sequenced in a study of blood T cell repertoires in COVID-19. The protocol was immunoSEQ multiplex PCR, while the TCRdb copy is restricted to in-frame clones and leaves out a portion. The table has under 300,000 clones, about nine tenths seen once; the top ten hold under 2.5%. The sequenced sample consisted of PBMCs or T cells enriched from blood (not recorded which). These receptors were obtained from a woman under 30 who had recovered from COVID-19.

This chain uses TRBV11-3 with TRBJ2-3; the match to TRBD2 covers 13 bases. Germline CDR1 and CDR2: SGHNT and YENEEA. The CDR3 runs 17 residues. V shed 5 bases and J 0 bases; nucleotides not matched to a gene: 5. CDR3 residues: CASSRAGLAGSTDTQYF. The CDR3 DNA reads as TGTGCCAGCAGCAGAGCGGGACTAGCGGGGAGCACAGATACGCAGTATTTT. Drawing the rest from reference TRBV11-3 and TRBJ2-3, the complete variable domain is EAGVVQSPRYKIIEKKQPVAFWCNPISGHNTLYWYLQNLGQGPELLIRYENEEAVDDSQLPKDRFSAERLKGVDSTLKIQPAELGDSAVYLCASSRAGLAGSTDTQYFGPGTRLTVL.

The chain couples TRBV19 to TRBJ1-1; 10 nucleotides agree with TRBD1. Germline values: CDR1 LNHDA, CDR2 SQIVND (reference sequence). This CDR3 has 13 amino acids. Germline trimming cut 5 bases from V and 11 bases from J; bases unmatched to any gene: 8. CDR3 residues: CASSSDRGEKAFF. CDR3 sequence (DNA): TGTGCCAGTAGTTCGGACAGGGGGGAAAAGGCTTTCTTT.

V usage is TRBV3-1 (or the pseudogene TRBV3-2) and J usage is TRBJ2-5; tentatively, D is TRBD2 (5 bases). Trimming pared 6 bases from V and 1 base from J, leaving 9 bases between. Germline V gene lookup returns CDR1 LGHDT and CDR2 YNNKEL (reference sequence). There are 13 residues in the CDR3. CDR3 nucleotides: TGTGCCAGCAGTATAGCGTCCCAAGAGACCCAGTACTTC. This sequence encodes CASSIASQETQYF.

This chain uses TRBV7-2 with TRBJ2-7; D perhaps matches TRBD1 (6 bases). CDR1 is SGHTA and CDR2 is FQGNSA in the germline V gene. The V and J ends lost 2 bases and 0 bases respectively, with 14 bases between them. This CDR3 is 16 amino acids long. The CDR3 loop is CASSLTRQAGSYEQYF. CDR3 coding DNA: TGTGCCAGCAGCTTAACTAGACAGGCAGGCTCCTACGAGCAGTACTTC.

The V call is TRBV11-3, the J call TRBJ1-1, with 8 nucleotides matching TRBD1. The V gene end was trimmed by 5 bases and the J gene end by 4 bases; junction bases not matched to a gene: 12. This CDR3 has 16 amino acids. Germline lookup yields CDR1 SGHNT and CDR2 YENEEA. CDR3: CASSPHRTGFGTEAFF. DNA for the CDR3: TGTGCCAGCAGCCCACATCGGACAGGGTTTGGCACTGAAGCTTTCTTT.

This chain uses TRBV9 with TRBJ2-1, with 11 nucleotides matching TRBD2. Germline CDR1 reads SGDLS; CDR2 reads YYNGEE. Trimming took 4 bases from V and 8 from J; bases not matched to a gene: 11. There are 16 residues in the CDR3. This CDR3 is CASSRNSGRAVDEQFF. The CDR3 DNA reads TGTGCCAGCAGCCGTAATAGCGGGAGGGCCGTCGATGAGCAGTTCTTC.

This chain connects TRBV19 to TRBJ1-2; 10 bases are a match to TRBD1. J was trimmed by 2 bases and V by 7 bases; bases with no gene match: 4. The CDR3 spans 14 residues. Germline CDR1 LNHDA, CDR2 SQIVND (reference sequence). The CDR3 spells CASKGTGENYGYTF. CDR3 bases: TGTGCCAGTAAGGGGACAGGGGAGAACTATGGCTACACCTTC.

DNA for the CDR3: TGTGCCAGTAGTATTGAGCGGGCATCCTTGGCTTTCTTT. This gives the protein CASSIERASLAFF. The chain links TRBV19 to TRBJ1-1; no firm D call. The CDR3 runs to 13 residues. V lost 3 bases, J lost 11 bases, and 16 bases lay in between. Germline CDR1 reads LNHDA; CDR2 reads SQIVND (reference sequence).

The chain combines TRBV27 with TRBJ1-6; 8 bases are shared with TRBD1. The CDR3 has 16 residues. The ends lost 6 bases at V and 7 bases at J; junction bases unmatched: 11. The germline gives CDR1 MNHEY, CDR2 SMNVEV (reference sequence). CDR3 in amino acids: CASRGAGGSWNSPLHF. Here the CDR3 DNA reads TGTGCCAGCAGGGGGGCAGGGGGCTCGTGGAATTCACCCCTCCACTTT.

V gene TRBV7-8 combines with J gene TRBJ2-3, with 9 bases identical to TRBD2. The CDR3 totals 15 residues. J was trimmed by 2 bases and V by 3 bases; bases with no gene match: 3. Germline lookup yields CDR1 SGHVS and CDR2 FQNEAQ. The CDR3: CASSLTSGVTDTQYF. CDR3 nucleotide sequence: TGTGCCAGCAGCTTGACTAGCGGTGTCACAGATACGCAGTATTTT.

The rearrangement uses TRBV19 and TRBJ1-5; unclear D gene. Per germline, CDR1 LNHDA and CDR2 SQIVND (reference sequence). The V end was cut by 1 base, the J end by 2 bases, with 9 bases between. The CDR3 has 15 amino acids. Here the CDR3 DNA reads TGTGCCAGTAGTATAGCTCGTAGAGGCAATCAGCCCCAGCATTTT. Translating gives CASSIARRGNQPQHF.

This chain connects TRBV18 to TRBJ2-2; 9 nucleotides align to TRBD2. This CDR3 has 15 residues. Germline CDR1 KGHSH, CDR2 LQKENI. V was clipped by 3 bases and J by 1 base; unmatched bases: 0. DNA of the CDR3: TGTGCCAGCTCACCTAGCGGGGGGAACACCGGGGAGCTGTTTTTT. It yields the protein CASSPSGGNTGELFF.

V is TRBV10-3 and J is TRBJ1-6; TRBD1 might be the D (6 bases). V shed 10 bases and J shed 8 bases, with 9 bases lying between them. Germline lookup yields CDR1 ENHRY and CDR2 SYGVKD. The CDR3 is 11 residues long. The CDR3 sequence: CATRQDSPLHF. The CDR3 coding sequence is TGTGCCACCCGACAGGATTCACCCCTCCACTTT.

V is TRBV28 and J is TRBJ2-1, with D tentatively TRBD2 (5 bases). Trimming took 8 bases from V and 10 from J, leaving 12 bases between them. Germline-derived CDR1 and CDR2 are MDHEN and SYDVKM. The CDR3 runs to 11 residues. DNA for the CDR3: TGTGCCAGCCGACGGAGGCACGAGCAGTTCTTC. Translation gives CASRRRHEQFF.